This T cell receptor (beta chain) was captured in a study of T-cell reconstitution after alpha-beta-depleted transplantation in children listed by TCRdb under 2016. At the level of the whole study: The study quantitatively tracked T-cell immune reconstitution after TCRalphabeta/CD19-depleted allogeneic hematopoietic cell transplantation in children using TCR repertoire profiling. Here is what the overall study found, with its caveats: Over subsequent months, a decline in hyperexpanded clone frequencies was noted, and after one year, T-cell counts and TCRbeta diversity were mostly ascribed to newly produced T cells. The apparently early recovery of alphabetaT-cell counts about two months after transplant reportedly depended on only several hundred rapidly expanded clones that came from non-depleted graft cells. In some patients, the high TCRbeta diversity seen at day 60 was put down to recipient T cells and intrathymic progenitors that had survived conditioning.

This sample's treatment or condition label indicates: allogeneic hematopoietic cell transplantation with graft depleted of TCRalphabeta T cells and CD19 B cells. The transplant recipients were children given TCRalphabeta/CD19-depleted allogeneic hematopoietic cell grafts. This clonotype was seen at least ten times. This receptor's antigen is unknown. No quality values exist for individual bases; no much larger clone is one base distant. The library came from PCR. Sequenced on an Illumina HiSeq 2500. Molecular barcoding was employed in the preparation of TCR libraries, with unique molecular identifiers being used to normalize TCRbeta repertoire quantification. TCRdb reprocessed the public reads (quality trimming at Q25 with fastp, clone calling with MiXCR) and kept in-frame beta chains. Rows merge per CDR3 protein into single entries with the most common DNA and genes. The sample profile shows 250,000 to 300,000 distinct CDR3 sequences; 6.5% to 9% of them were found once. About 9.3% of the sample lies in the top ten.

Measured from the cysteine to the phenylalanine, the CDR3 is 11 residues long. Only CDR3 DNA is held: 33 bases, read in frame from base 1. V is shortened by 2 bases, J by 5 bases, and the region joining them spans 4 bases. In the germline V gene (reference sequence), CDR1 corresponds to DFQATT and CDR2 to SNEGSKA. This clonotype originated in a female patient aged 2-15 years who had a stem cell transplant for Fanconi anemia, so the T cells may come from the graft donor. The chain employs TRBV20-1 and TRBJ2-1, with the identity of the D gene unclear. The material sequenced was peripheral blood, taken 360 days after TCRalphabeta/CD19-depleted stem cell transplant. The CDR3 protein is CSARPNNEQFF. The sequence in DNA is TGCAGTGCTAGACCGAACAATGAGCAGTTCTTC.